A selection of T cell receptor beta chains follows, all from one sample in a study of cytomegalovirus exposure and HLA in healthy donors. Sequencing was performed with immunoSEQ multiplex PCR; in TCRdb, only in-frame clones are kept and a portion is missing. The sample has approximately 160,000 clones, 68% seen once. The sample consisted of PBMCs. The receptors shown here come from a man aged 45-65 years in good health and CMV-seronegative. Each CDR3 is given with its conserved first and last residue. The D gene is left open where the match is weak. The size field is filled for only some rows; it gives once, few, many or a size class.

d_call clone_size j_call v_call cdr3_aa cdr3_nt
TRBD1 . TRBJ1-2 TRBV5-1 CASSLGDSERSYGYTF TGCGCCAGCAGCTTGGGGGACAGCGAGCGCTCCTATGGCTACACCTTC
. . TRBJ1-1 TRBV6-1 CASSDRVTEAFF TGTGCCAGCAGTGACAGGGTCACTGAAGCTTTCTTT
TRBD2 . TRBJ2-7 TRBV14 CASSLWTSGGVYEQYF TGTGCCAGCAGCCTTTGGACTAGCGGGGGGGTGTACGAGCAGTACTTC
. . TRBJ1-1 TRBV29-1 CSVELFMNTEAFF TGCAGCGTTGAACTCTTTATGAACACTGAAGCTTTCTTT
TRBD1 . TRBJ1-6 TRBV5-1 CASSLETGGRNNSPLHF TGCGCCAGCAGCCTAGAGACAGGGGGAAGGAATAATTCACCCCTCCACTTT
. . TRBJ1-2 TRBV5-1 CASSLRAGTQYGYTF TGCGCCAGCAGTTTGAGGGCCGGGACACAATATGGCTACACCTTC
TRBD1 few TRBJ2-5 TRBV2 CASSESVMDRAQETQYF TGTGCCAGCAGTGAGTCAGTGATGGACAGGGCCCAAGAGACCCAGTACTTC
TRBD1 . TRBJ1-4 TRBV7-9 CASSPALWTGEEKLFF TGTGCCAGCAGCCCTGCCCTCTGGACAGGGGAGGAAAAACTGTTTTTT
TRBD1 few TRBJ2-4 TRBV6-1 CASSESSGTGLYKNIQYF TGTGCCAGCAGTGAGTCGTCCGGGACAGGGCTTTACAAAAACATTCAGTACTTC
. . TRBJ2-5 TRBV7-2 CASSLELLWETQYF TGTGCCAGCAGCTTAGAACTCCTATGGGAGACCCAGTACTTC
. . TRBJ2-3 TRBV7-7 CASSHLDSSTDTQYF TGTGCCAGCAGCCACCTTGACAGCAGCACAGATACGCAGTATTTT
. . TRBJ2-2 TRBV29-1 CSVEMRQHFTGGLFF TGCAGTGTTGAAATGCGGCAGCACTTCACCGGGGGGCTGTTTTTT
. . TRBJ2-7 TRBV28 CASSLIRGHEQYF TGTGCCAGCAGTTTAATCAGGGGCCACGAGCAGTACTTC
TRBD1 few TRBJ2-1 TRBV7-9 CASSYLGQGARNEQFF TGTGCCAGCAGCTACCTTGGACAGGGGGCGCGTAATGAGCAGTTCTTC
TRBD1 . TRBJ2-7 TRBV19 CASNPGTGNYEQYF TGTGCCAGTAACCCCGGGACAGGGAACTACGAGCAGTACTTC
TRBD1 . TRBJ1-2 TRBV9 CASSARGDRANYGYTF TGTGCCAGCAGCGCTAGGGGGGACAGAGCTAACTATGGCTACACCTTC
. . TRBJ1-1 TRBV18 CASSPPGRGTAFF TGTGCCAGCTCACCACCCGGTAGGGGGACAGCTTTCTTT
TRBD2 . TRBJ2-6 TRBV4-1 CASSQVLEGLAGGRGANVLTF TGCGCCAGCAGCCAAGTCTTGGAGGGCCTAGCGGGGGGGAGGGGGGCCAACGTCCTGACTTTC
. . TRBJ1-3 TRBV18 CASSRGPTKNTIYF TGTGCCAGCTCGCGCGGGCCCACTAAAAACACCATATATTTT
. . TRBJ1-2 TRBV7-2 CASSPTGVIGGYTF TGTGCCAGCAGCCCTACCGGGGTAATTGGTGGCTACACCTTC
TRBD1 . TRBJ1-1 TRBV5-1 CASRAGTGRLAFF TGCGCCAGCAGGGCGGGGACAGGGCGATTGGCTTTCTTT
. few TRBJ2-1 TRBV6-1 CASSESGGYNEQFF TGTGCCAGCAGTGAGTCTGGCGGTTACAATGAGCAGTTCTTC
. few TRBJ1-3 TRBV25-1 CASSDEVRGNTIYF TGTGCCAGCAGTGACGAGGTCCGCGGAAACACCATATATTTT
TRBD1 . TRBJ2-3 TRBV15 CATSRVGPGGVLSTDTQYF TGTGCCACCAGCAGAGTTGGCCCAGGGGGCGTCCTTAGCACAGATACGCAGTATTTT
TRBD1 . TRBJ2-7 TRBV9 CASSVDGTENEQYF TGTGCCAGCAGCGTAGATGGGACAGAAAACGAGCAGTACTTC
. . TRBJ1-2 TRBV6-5 CASSLEGVYGYTF TGTGCCAGCAGTTTGGAGGGAGTCTATGGCTACACCTTC
. . TRBJ1-2 TRBV10-1 CASSESRQPYGYTF TGCGCCAGCAGTGAGTCGCGGCAGCCCTATGGCTACACCTTC
. . TRBJ1-5 TRBV27 CASSLSARGSSNQPQHF TGTGCCAGCAGTTTATCCGCCAGGGGAAGCAGCAATCAGCCCCAGCATTTT
. . TRBJ1-5 TRBV19 CASTPRRGSNQPQHF TGTGCCAGTACCCCCCGCAGGGGAAGCAATCAGCCCCAGCATTTT
. . TRBJ2-3 TRBV7-9 CASSLADGRVSDTQYF TGTGCCAGCAGCTTGGCCGACGGCAGGGTGTCAGATACGCAGTATTTT
TRBD1 . TRBJ2-7 TRBV2 CASSRDRGDYEQYF TGTGCCAGCAGTCGTGACAGGGGAGACTACGAGCAGTACTTC
. . TRBJ1-2 TRBV10-3 CAIRPGQYGYTF TGTGCCATCAGACCAGGACAGTATGGCTACACCTTC
. . TRBJ2-1 TRBV7-2 CASSLVVDNNEQFF TGTGCCAGCAGCTTAGTGGTGGACAACAATGAGCAGTTCTTC
TRBD1 . TRBJ1-6 TRBV10-1 CASSGTGTNSPLHF TGCGCCAGCAGTGGGACAGGGACAAATTCACCCCTCCACTTT
TRBD1 . TRBJ1-1 TRBV2 CASSAREGARTEAFF TGTGCCAGCAGTGCTCGGGAGGGGGCGCGGACTGAAGCTTTCTTT
. . TRBJ2-7 TRBV6-7 CASSPAGVAYEQYF TGCGCCAGCAGTCCGGCCGGGGTCGCCTACGAGCAGTACTTC
. once TRBJ2-4 TRBV9 CASSATSQGPNIQYF TGTGCCAGCAGCGCGACCTCTCAGGGCCCAAACATTCAGTACTTC
. . TRBJ2-7 TRBV28 CASSPFDRSYEQYF TGTGCCAGCAGTCCCTTCGACAGATCCTACGAGCAGTACTTC
TRBD1 few TRBJ1-2 TRBV14 CASSLDRVNYGYTF TGTGCCAGCAGTCTTGACAGGGTCAACTATGGCTACACCTTC
TRBD2 . TRBJ2-3 TRBV7-3 CASSPGLAADTQYF TGTGCCAGCAGCCCCGGACTAGCAGCAGATACGCAGTATTTT
. . TRBJ1-2 TRBV15 CATSRDTVSYGYTF TGTGCCACCAGCAGAGATACAGTGTCGTATGGCTACACCTTC
TRBD1 . TRBJ1-3 TRBV6-8 CASSLRAGGPISGNTIYF TGTGCCAGCAGTCTCCGGGCAGGGGGCCCGATCTCTGGAAACACCATATATTTT
TRBD1 . TRBJ2-5 TRBV11-2 CASSLANRGETQYF TGTGCCAGCAGCTTAGCCAACAGGGGCGAGACCCAGTACTTC
. . TRBJ2-1 TRBV14 CASSQAPGSSYNEQFF TGTGCCAGCAGCCAAGCGCCAGGCAGCTCCTACAATGAGCAGTTCTTC
TRBD2 . TRBJ2-5 TRBV6-5 CASSYGRGGRETQYF TGTGCCAGCAGTTACGGGCGGGGGGGGCGGGAGACCCAGTACTTC
. few TRBJ1-1 TRBV27 CASQQTDDTEAFF TGTGCCAGCCAACAGACCGACGACACTGAAGCTTTCTTT
TRBD1 . TRBJ2-7 TRBV27 CASSRGTDTYEQYF TGTGCCAGCAGCCGTGGGACAGACACCTACGAGCAGTACTTC
. . TRBJ1-1 TRBV5-1 CASRDGQNTEAFF TGCGCCAGCAGAGACGGACAGAACACTGAAGCTTTCTTT
. . TRBJ2-7 TRBV7-9 CASSLGVGGAGSYEQYF TGTGCCAGCAGCTTAGGTGTTGGGGGGGCAGGGTCCTACGAGCAGTACTTC
. once TRBJ1-2 TRBV5-1 CASGLRQADYGYTF TGCGCCAGCGGACTCCGTCAGGCTGACTATGGCTACACCTTC
. . TRBJ2-2 TRBV6-1 CASSGSRGPPGELFF TGTGCCAGCAGTGGATCTAGAGGGCCTCCCGGGGAGCTGTTTTTT
. . TRBJ1-5 TRBV19 CASSIEGSQPQHF TGTGCCAGTAGTATAGAGGGGAGCCAGCCCCAGCATTTT
. . TRBJ2-3 TRBV7-2 CASSRRTASTDTQYF TGTGCCAGCAGCCGAAGGACAGCTAGCACAGATACGCAGTATTTT
. . TRBJ1-4 TRBV4-1 CASSQDAITGYEKLFF TGCGCCAGCAGCCAAGATGCAATTACAGGGTATGAAAAACTGTTTTTT
. once TRBJ1-6 TRBV28 CASSTRGGAYNSPLHF TGTGCCAGCAGTACTCGGGGGGGCGCCTATAATTCACCCCTCCACTTT
TRBD2 . TRBJ2-5 TRBV9 CASSVVRASGEETQYF TGTGCCAGCAGCGTAGTTAGGGCTAGCGGGGAGGAGACCCAGTACTTC